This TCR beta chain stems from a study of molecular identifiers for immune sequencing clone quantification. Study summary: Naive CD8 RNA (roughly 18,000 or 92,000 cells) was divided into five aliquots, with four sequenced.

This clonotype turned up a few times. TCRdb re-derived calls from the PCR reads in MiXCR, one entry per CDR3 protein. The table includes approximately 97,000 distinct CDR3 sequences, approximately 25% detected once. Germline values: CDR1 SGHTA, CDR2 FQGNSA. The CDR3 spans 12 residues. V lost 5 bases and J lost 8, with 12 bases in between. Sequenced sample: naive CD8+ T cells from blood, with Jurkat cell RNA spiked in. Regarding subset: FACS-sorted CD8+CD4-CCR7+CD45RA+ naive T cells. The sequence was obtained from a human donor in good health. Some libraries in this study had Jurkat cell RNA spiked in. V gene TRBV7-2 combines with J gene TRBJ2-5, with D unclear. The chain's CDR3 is CASSRPAKTQYF. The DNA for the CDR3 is TGTGCCAGCAGCCGCCCGGCTAAAACCCAGTACTTC.